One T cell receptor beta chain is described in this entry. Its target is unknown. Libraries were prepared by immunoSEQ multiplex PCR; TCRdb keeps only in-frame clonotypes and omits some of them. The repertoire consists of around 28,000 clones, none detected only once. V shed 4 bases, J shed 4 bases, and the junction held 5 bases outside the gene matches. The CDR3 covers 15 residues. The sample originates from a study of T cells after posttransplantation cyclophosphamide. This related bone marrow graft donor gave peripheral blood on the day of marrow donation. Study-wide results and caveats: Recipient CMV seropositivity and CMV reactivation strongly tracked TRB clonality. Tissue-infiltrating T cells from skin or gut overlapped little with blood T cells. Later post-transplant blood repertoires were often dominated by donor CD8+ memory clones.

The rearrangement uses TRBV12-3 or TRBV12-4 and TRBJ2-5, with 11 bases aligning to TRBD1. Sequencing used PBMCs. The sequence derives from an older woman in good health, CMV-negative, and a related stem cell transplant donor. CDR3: CASSYGDRGGETQYF. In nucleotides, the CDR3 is TGTGCCAGCAGTTACGGGGACAGGGGGGGAGAGACCCAGTACTTC.